The clone carrying this TCR beta chain was detected only a few times. Its antigen remains unidentified. TCRdb called the RT-PCR reads again in MiXCR, with one record for every CDR3 protein. This repertoire shows 400,000 to 650,000 distinct CDR3 sequences, approximately 6.9% found once; its top ten account for roughly 13%. The record originates from a study of response to subunit inactivated influenza vaccine. Study-wide findings and caveats: There was a suggestion from the authors that each seasonal influenza vaccination recruits few new T cells.

CDR1 is SGHTA, CDR2 FQGNSA, per germline. CDR3 length: 14 amino acids. V was pared by 2 bases and J by 8 bases, with 15 bases between. V gene TRBV7-2 combines with J gene TRBJ1-2; D may be TRBD1 (6 bases). This receptor was identified in a man aged 50 to 75 who received an inactivated influenza vaccine. The sample consisted of PBMCs from blood, taken less than 25 months after vaccination. The CDR3 bases are TGTGCCAGCAGCTTATCGGGGGGCGCGTTCGGCTACACCTTC. Translating gives CASSLSGGAFGYTF.